This T cell receptor (beta chain) was observed in a study of blood T cell repertoires in COVID-19. This CDR3 has 14 residues. The V gene's germline CDR1 is SQVTM and CDR2 ANQGSEA. V shed 7 bases, J shed 2 bases, and the junction held 7 bases outside the gene matches. TCRdb's table, derived via immunoSEQ multiplex PCR, lists solely in-frame clones and lacks some. The profile covers 110,000 to 150,000 clones, with about 80% appearing a single time and approximately 10% taken by the ten largest. The TCR comes from a man in his fifties who had recovered from COVID-19. The chain carries TRBV29-1 and TRBJ1-1; 10 positions agree with TRBD1. The source material was PBMCs or T cells enriched from blood (not recorded which). CDR3 loop: CSANRQGANTEAFF. CDR3 nucleotides: TGCAGCGCCAATCGACAGGGGGCAAACACTGAAGCTTTCTTT.